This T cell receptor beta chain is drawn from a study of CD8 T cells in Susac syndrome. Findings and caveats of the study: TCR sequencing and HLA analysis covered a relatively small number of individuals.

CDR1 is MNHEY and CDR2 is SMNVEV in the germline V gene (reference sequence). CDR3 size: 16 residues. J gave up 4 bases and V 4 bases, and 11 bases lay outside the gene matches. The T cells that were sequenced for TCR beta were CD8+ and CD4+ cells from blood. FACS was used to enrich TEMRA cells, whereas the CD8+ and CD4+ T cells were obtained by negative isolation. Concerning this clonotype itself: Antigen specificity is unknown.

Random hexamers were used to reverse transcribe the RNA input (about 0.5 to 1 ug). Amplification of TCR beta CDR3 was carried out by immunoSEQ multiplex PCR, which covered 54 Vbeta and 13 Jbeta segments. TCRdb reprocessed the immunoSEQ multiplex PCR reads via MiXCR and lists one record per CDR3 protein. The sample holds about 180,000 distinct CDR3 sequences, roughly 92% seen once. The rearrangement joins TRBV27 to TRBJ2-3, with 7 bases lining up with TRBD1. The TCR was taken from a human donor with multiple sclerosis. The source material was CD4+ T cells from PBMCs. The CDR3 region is CASSSAQGSFADTQYF. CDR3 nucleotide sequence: TGTGCCAGCAGTTCTGCACAGGGGTCATTCGCAGATACGCAGTATTTT.